The 19 T cell receptor beta chains below were found in one sample sequenced in a study of spatial heterogeneity in lung cancer. TCRdb redid the calling of the 5' RACE reads with MiXCR, one entry per CDR3 protein. The sample lists about 41,000 distinct CDR3 sequences, about 11% seen once, with 35% to 45% in the top ten. Time point of the sample: sample taken at primary tumor resection. Whole RNA, which was extracted from tumor, nontumor lung tissue or frozen PBMC, was sequenced without any cell sorting. The input for sequencing was PBMCs, taken at surgery. The origin of the receptors is a female donor with early-stage non-small cell lung cancer.

This clonotype was seen more than once but under ten times. The gene calls are TRBV12-3 or TRBV12-4 and TRBJ2-2; 10 positions match TRBD2. This CDR3 contains 15 residues. Trimming removed 6 bases from V and 5 bases from J; junction bases left unmatched: 6. CDR3 in amino acids: CASSPSGGGTGELFF. The DNA of the CDR3 is TGTGCCAGCAGCCCCAGCGGGGGGGGGACCGGGGAGCTGTTTTTT.

This clonotype was detected a few times. The gene calls are TRBV7-9 and TRBJ2-1; tentatively, D is TRBD2 (6 bases). V lost 4 bases to trimming and J lost 0 bases, with 13 bases between them. CDR1 and CDR2 from the germline V gene are SEHNR and FQNEAQ (reference sequence). The CDR3 has 16 amino acids. The CDR3 DNA is TGTGCCAGCAGCTCATGGGGGGAACCCTCCTACAATGAGCAGTTCTTC. Translating gives CASSSWGEPSYNEQFF.

This clonotype has only a few counts. V is TRBV7-2 and J is TRBJ1-2; perhaps TRBD1 as D (6 bases). The CDR3 runs 16 residues. Per the germline V gene, CDR1 is SGHTA and CDR2 is FQGNSA. Trimming took 5 bases from V and 3 from J, leaving 19 bases between them. Here the CDR3 DNA reads TGTGCCAGCAGCCCGGACAGAGCCGCCGGGTACTATGGCTACACCTTC. Encoded protein: CASSPDRAAGYYGYTF. Full variable domain (rest looked up from reference TRBV7-2 and TRBJ1-2): GAGVSQSPSNKVTEKGKDVELRCDPISGHTALYWYRQSLGQGLEFLIYFQGNSAPDKSGLPSDRFSAERTGGSVSTLTIQRTQQEDSAVYLCASSPDRAAGYYGYTFGSGTRLTVV.

A remark on this clonotype: A much more abundant neighbour one base away suggests this may be a read error. The chain links TRBV28 to TRBJ1-5, with D possibly TRBD1 on 5 matching bases. The germline V and J ends were trimmed by 4 bases and 3 bases, with 10 bases remaining between them. Germline-derived CDR1 and CDR2 are MDHEN and SYDVKM. This CDR3 is 14 amino acids long. The DNA of the CDR3 is TGTGCCAGCAGTTCCCGGGACGTCAATCAGCCCCAGCATTTT. It codes for CASSSRDVNQPQHF.

Ten or more counts support this clonotype. The chain has TRBV20-1 and TRBJ1-1; no clear D. The CDR3 runs 11 residues. Germline V gives CDR1 DFQATT, CDR2 SNEGSKA (reference sequence). Trimming cost V 3 bases and J 3 bases, with 5 bases left between them. CDR3 DNA sequence: TGCAGTGCTAGGCCGGACACTGAAGCTTTCTTT. It is translated as CSARPDTEAFF.

This clonotype appeared many times. This chain links TRBV28 with TRBJ1-2; TRBD1 might be the D (6 bases). CDR3 size: 13 residues. CDR1 MDHEN and CDR2 SYDVKM come from the germline V gene. V gave up 6 bases and J gave up 4 bases, with 12 bases separating them. The CDR3 DNA reads as TGTGCCAGCAGCATGGACAGAGTCTATGGCTACACCTTC. It encodes CASSMDRVYGYTF.

The chain employs TRBV19 and TRBJ2-1, with 11 bases fitting TRBD2. Germline values: CDR1 LNHDA, CDR2 SQIVND (reference sequence). V shed 5 bases and J 2 bases; nucleotides not matched to a gene: 5. This CDR3 spans 16 amino acids. The CDR3 coding sequence is TGTGCCAGTAGTCCGGTAGCGGGGGGGCCCTACAATGAGCAGTTCTTC. Encoded protein: CASSPVAGGPYNEQFF.

This clonotype has just a few counts. This chain joins TRBV20-1 and TRBJ2-1; 11 bases match TRBD2. The CDR3 extends over 14 amino acids. V gave up 4 bases and J gave up 4 bases; unmatched junction bases: 3. From germline, CDR1 is DFQATT and CDR2 SNEGSKA (reference sequence). The DNA of the CDR3 is TGCAGTGCTAAGACTAGCGGGAATTACAATGAGCAGTTCTTC. This encodes CSAKTSGNYNEQFF.

This CDR3 reads CASSLGAGIGHNEQFF. The CDR3 DNA reads TGTGCCAGCAGCTTAGGGGCAGGTATAGGGCACAATGAGCAGTTCTTC. The chain joins TRBV7-7 to TRBJ2-1; D not certain. V shed 1 base and J shed 5 bases, with 15 bases lying between them. The CDR3 extends over 16 amino acids. Germline-derived CDR1 and CDR2 are SSHAT and FNYEAQ (reference sequence). The variable domain in full, completed from reference TRBV7-7 and TRBJ2-1, reads GAGVSQSPRYKVTKRGQDVTLRCDPISSHATLYWYQQALGQGPEFLTYFNYEAQPDKSGLPSDRFSAERPEGSISTLTIQRTEQRDSAMYRCASSLGAGIGHNEQFFGPGTRLTVL.

The V call is TRBV6-2 or TRBV6-3, the J call TRBJ1-5; D gene ambiguous. Germline V gene lookup returns CDR1 MNHEY and CDR2 SVGEGT. This CDR3 comprises 12 residues. The germline V and J ends were trimmed by 5 bases and 6 bases, with 8 bases remaining between them. The CDR3, as DNA: TGTGCCAGCAGTGCACCCACTCAGCCCCAGCATTTT. Its translation is CASSAPTQPQHF.

This clonotype was seen ten or more times. The genes are TRBV18 and TRBJ2-3, with unresolved D. The CDR3 covers 13 residues. The germline V gene encodes CDR1 KGHSH and CDR2 LQKENI. The V and J ends lost 5 bases and 5 bases respectively, with 11 bases between them. The CDR3 spells CASSTESVDTQYF. CDR3 sequence (DNA): TGTGCCAGCTCAACAGAGTCAGTAGATACGCAGTATTTT.

There are a few counts of this clonotype. The chain joins TRBV7-9 to TRBJ2-7, with D unclear. The V and J ends lost 2 bases and 2 bases respectively, with 10 bases between them. Germline V gives CDR1 SEHNR, CDR2 FQNEAQ (reference sequence). The CDR3 is 14 amino acids. This CDR3 is CASSLNQSPYEQYF. CDR3 DNA: TGTGCCAGCAGCTTAAATCAGAGCCCCTACGAGCAGTACTTC.

This clonotype was seen a few times. V is TRBV11-2 and J is TRBJ2-1; D remains unclear. Germline CDR1 is SGHAT and CDR2 is FQNNGV. The CDR3 has 15 amino acids. The V end lost 4 bases, the J end lost 0 bases, and 10 bases lay between the germline ends. The CDR3 protein is CASSSGALSYNEQFF. The DNA of the CDR3 is TGTGCCAGCAGCTCGGGTGCACTCTCCTACAATGAGCAGTTCTTC. Using reference TRBV11-2 and TRBJ2-1 for the parts outside the CDR3, the full variable domain is EAGVAQSPRYKIIEKRQSVAFWCNPISGHATLYWYQQILGQGPKLLIQFQNNGVVDDSQLPKDRFSAERLKGVDSTLKIQPAKLEDSAVYLCASSSGALSYNEQFFGPGTRLTVL.

V usage is TRBV5-4 and J usage is TRBJ1-2, with TRBD1 as a possible D gene (6 bases). CDR1 and CDR2 (germline): SGHNT, YYREEE (reference sequence). Trimming removed 4 bases from V and 5 bases from J, with 12 bases in between. The length of the CDR3 is 13 residues. The CDR3 coding sequence is TGTGCCAGCAGCCTGGACAGCCAATATGGCTACACCTTC. Amino acid sequence: CASSLDSQYGYTF.

This clonotype was seen only a few times. The V call is TRBV27, the J call TRBJ2-7, with a tentative D call TRBD2 (5 bases). Germline loops: CDR1 MNHEY, CDR2 SMNVEV (reference sequence). The CDR3 is made up of 14 amino acids. V was shortened by 9 bases and J by 4 bases, with 19 bases between the two germline ends. The CDR3 loop is CARNTGLPTYEQYF. In DNA, the CDR3 is TGTGCCAGGAACACCGGACTGCCCACTTACGAGCAGTACTTC.

The rearrangement uses TRBV3-1 and TRBJ2-7, with D perhaps TRBD2 (5 bases). CDR3 length: 15 amino acids. Germline-derived CDR1 and CDR2 are LGHDT and YNNKEL (reference sequence). Deletions cut 0 bases from V and 1 base from J, with 10 bases between. The CDR3 nucleotides are TGTGCCAGCAGCCAAGACGAGGGTTTTTCCTACGAGCAGTACTTC. Its translation is CASSQDEGFSYEQYF.

Of note for this clonotype: A much larger clonotype is one base distant, so this may be a read error. V gene TRBV2 combines with J gene TRBJ1-2; no clear D gene. This CDR3 is 13 amino acids long. The germline V gene encodes CDR1 SNHLY and CDR2 FYNNEI. The V end lost 1 base, the J end lost 3 bases, and 6 bases lay between the germline ends. The CDR3 spells CASSEVGDYGYTF. CDR3 coding DNA: TGTGCCAGCAGTGAAGTGGGAGACTATGGCTACACCTTC. Combining the CDR3 with reference TRBV2 and TRBJ1-2 gives the whole variable domain EPEVTQTPSHQVTQMGQEVILRCVPISNHLYFYWYRQILGQKVEFLVSFYNNEISEKSEIFDDQFSVERPDGSNFTLKIRSTKLEDSAMYFCASSEVGDYGYTFGSGTRLTVV.

In this sample, this clonotype turned up a few times. The chain employs TRBV7-9 and TRBJ2-6, with 7 bases aligning to TRBD2. This CDR3 has 16 amino acids. Germline assignment: CDR1 SEHNR and CDR2 FQNEAQ (reference sequence). J was trimmed by 4 bases and V by 0 bases; bases with no gene match: 3. The CDR3 DNA reads as TGTGCCAGCAGCTTAGCGGGAGGGGTAGGGGCCAACGTCCTGACTTTC. Its protein is CASSLAGGVGANVLTF.

This clonotype was counted at least ten times. The chain combines TRBV29-1 with TRBJ1-3; no clear D. With 6 bases removed from V and 0 bases from J, the gap between germline ends came to 12 bases. The CDR3 loop spans 14 amino acids. Per the germline V gene, CDR1 is SQVTM and CDR2 is ANQGSEA. CDR3 sequence: CSVRLGRSGNTIYF. The CDR3 DNA follows: TGCAGCGTGAGGCTCGGCCGCTCTGGAAACACCATATATTTT.